This is a list of T cell receptor beta chains from one sample in a study of T cell repertoires in cytomegalovirus infection. Which antigens these TCRs recognize remains unknown. TCRdb re-derived calls from the reads in MiXCR, one entry per CDR3 protein. The sample consists of around 430,000 distinct CDR3 sequences, roughly 42% of them appearing once. The specimen was cultured PBMCs, collected from culture after CMV antigen stimulation. These receptors all come from a human donor in good health (CMV status not recorded). Some clones in this sample may be carry-over from other donors' samples. Each CDR3 is given without its conserved first and last residue. Clone size is stated in some rows and not others, as once, few, many or a class when expanded.

v_call	clone_size	cdr3_aa
TRBV7-2	NA	ASSHPVETQY
TRBV7-6	few	ASSSRQGATEAF
TRBV7-8	NA	ASSLAGRPLH
TRBV7-9	NA	ASSPWTGGESPLH
TRBV6-1	NA	ASSDGSSDTQY
TRBV7-8	NA	ASSERPGPVVYEQY
TRBV20-1	NA	SARDRDMTNEKLF
TRBV9	NA	ASSVGGANVLT
TRBV6-8	few	ASSYRLVHGEQF
TRBV5-1	NA	ASSAYRGATMNTEAF
TRBV20-1	once	SARDRGAPFIYEQY
TRBV7-2	NA	ASSPRGGYLSYNEQF
TRBV11-2	few	ASSLARGAGGDTQY
TRBV12-3/TRBV12-4	NA	ASSLNRGDNEQF
TRBV6-2/TRBV6-3	few	ASSYSRREGNQPQH
TRBV5-4	NA	ASSPRTGAGGDTQY
TRBV28	few	ASSLTDFRTEAF
TRBV7-8	NA	ASSTEGTHGYT
TRBV7-9	NA	ASSQTGYHNEAF